The clone carrying this T cell receptor beta chain occurred a few times. This entry belongs to a study of blood T cell repertoires in COVID-19. Across the whole study: PBMCs, B-cell-depleted T cells, or T cells were the source of the cDNA or gDNA that made up the material.

Assay used: immunoSEQ multiplex PCR; TCRdb lists only in-frame clones, some missing. The sample has 150,000 or so clones, roughly three quarters seen once. CDR1 SGHDT and CDR2 YYEEEE come from the germline V gene. V lost 5 bases to trimming and J lost 8 bases, with 16 bases between them. There are 13 residues in the CDR3. This rearrangement joins TRBV5-6 to TRBJ1-2, with D possibly TRBD1 on 6 matching bases. The source material was PBMCs or T cells enriched from blood (not recorded which). The receptor comes from a woman aged 45 to 65 who had recovered from COVID-19. This CDR3 reads CASSLGGARGYTF. In nucleotides, the CDR3 is TGTGCCAGCAGTCTAGGGGGAGCGAGAGGCTACACCTTC.